This T cell receptor beta chain was identified during a study of breast tumors, draining lymph nodes, adjacent tissues. Study-level findings and limits: Tumor repertoires ranked between lymph nodes and nontumor tissue in diversity, with V and J gene preferences. The data were judged consistent with most tumor T cells coming from lymph node and expanding in tumor.

This clonotype was observed a single time. Its antigen remains unknown. Samples came from axillary lymph nodes draining the breast cancer. Each CDR3 protein gets one entry after TCRdb re-called the multiplex PCR reads with MiXCR. The table includes approximately 140,000 distinct CDR3 sequences, 32% detected once. J lost 4 bases, V lost 6 bases, and 10 bases had no gene match. Germline CDR1 reads LNHDA; CDR2 reads SQIVND (reference sequence). The CDR3 has 17 amino acids. The chain uses TRBV19 and TRBJ1-5, with 12 nucleotides matching TRBD1. Sequencing used axillary lymph node tissue. This TCR was sampled from a female donor with breast cancer. Some clones in this sample may be carry-over from other donors' samples. The CDR3 coding sequence is TGTGCCAGTAGGCCGGGACAGGGGGCGCAAGCAAATCAGCCCCAGCATTTT. Translating it yields CASRPGQGAQANQPQHF.